Below are 13 T cell receptor beta chains sequenced from a single sample in a study of T cell changes during pregnancy in multiple sclerosis. Repertoires were generated with immunoSEQ multiplex PCR, while TCRdb's copy carries only in-frame clones and drops some. The table lists more than 40,000 clones, 94% of them singletons. Sample: CD4+ T cells from peripheral blood mononuclear cells, taken in the second trimester of pregnancy. The receptor set was obtained from a female donor with multiple sclerosis, enrolled in a pregnancy study.

The chain has TRBV5-4 and TRBJ1-1; perhaps TRBD1 as D (5 bases). With 0 bases removed from V and 4 bases from J, the gap between germline ends came to 13 bases. Looked up from germline, CDR1 is SGHNT and CDR2 is YYREEE (reference sequence). The CDR3 is made up of 15 amino acids. CDR3 sequence reads: CASSLGGGGATEAFF. The CDR3 DNA reads as TGTGCCAGCAGCTTGGGGGGAGGAGGGGCCACTGAAGCTTTCTTT.

V and J are TRBV7-2 and TRBJ2-1; no definite D call. Germline-derived CDR1 and CDR2 are SGHTA and FQGNSA. This CDR3 contains 16 residues. V dropped 2 bases and J dropped 2 bases, with 13 bases sitting between them. The CDR3 region has the DNA TGTGCCAGCAGCTTATTCGCAGGAATAGCCTACAATGAGCAGTTCTTC. Translating gives CASSLFAGIAYNEQFF.

This rearrangement joins TRBV4-2 to TRBJ2-7, with D possibly matching TRBD1 (7 bases). The V gene's germline CDR1 is LGHNA and CDR2 YNFKEQ. V lost 0 bases to trimming and J lost 6 bases, with 15 bases between them. CDR3 size: 15 residues. The CDR3: CASSQDWRGPSEQYF. The CDR3 region has the DNA TGTGCCAGCAGCCAAGATTGGAGGGGGCCCTCCGAGCAGTACTTC.

This chain links TRBV7-3 with TRBJ1-1; D possibly corresponds to TRBD1 (6 bases). This CDR3 has 18 residues. Trimming removed 1 base at V and 1 base at J, with 19 bases between. In germline, CDR1 is SGHTA, CDR2 FQGTGA. CDR3 region: CASSLIGIFGTQNTEAFF. DNA for the CDR3: TGTGCCAGCAGCTTAATTGGGATTTTTGGGACACAGAACACTGAAGCTTTCTTT.

The rearrangement joins TRBV10-3 to TRBJ1-2, with TRBD1 matching over 11 bases. Germline lookup yields CDR1 ENHRY and CDR2 SYGVKD. Unmatched junction bases numbered 9, after V lost 4 bases and J lost 8 bases. The CDR3 is 15 amino acids. The CDR3 reads CAISVVPGQGVGYTF. The DNA for the CDR3 is TGTGCCATCAGTGTAGTGCCGGGACAGGGGGTAGGCTACACCTTC.

The V gene is TRBV2, the J gene TRBJ2-7; 8 positions match TRBD1. CDR1 is SNHLY and CDR2 is FYNNEI in the germline V gene. This CDR3 has 13 amino acids. The junction had 3 bases not matched to a gene; V was cut back by 3 bases and J by 5 bases. In DNA, the CDR3 is TGTGCCAGCAGTGAGGACAGGGTCAACGAGCAGTACTTC. It codes for CASSEDRVNEQYF.

CDR3 region: CASSQGGTGVADTQYF. The CDR3 region has the DNA TGTGCCAGCAGCCAAGGGGGGACAGGGGTGGCAGATACGCAGTATTTT. The chain uses TRBV14 and TRBJ2-3, with TRBD1 matching 10 bases. V lost 1 base, J lost 4 bases, and 5 bases stayed unmatched. The CDR3 runs to 16 residues. Per the germline V gene, CDR1 is SGHDN and CDR2 is FVKESK.

The DNA of the CDR3 is TGTGCCAGCAGCCCGCAGGGGGCTGGCTCCTACAATGAGCAGTTCTTC. This encodes CASSPQGAGSYNEQFF. The chain employs TRBV5-6 and TRBJ2-1; 8 bases map to TRBD1. The length of the CDR3 is 16 residues. V shed 4 bases, J shed 0 bases, and the junction held 6 bases outside the gene matches. CDR1 and CDR2 (germline): SGHDT, YYEEEE.

This chain links TRBV2 with TRBJ1-2, with a tentative D call TRBD1 (6 bases). The CDR3 covers 13 residues. CDR1 and CDR2 (germline): SNHLY, FYNNEI. V dropped 2 bases and J dropped 8 bases, with 12 bases sitting between them. The CDR3 DNA reads TGTGCCAGCAGTGAACTTGGGGGCTGGGGCTACACCTTC. Protein: CASSELGGWGYTF.

The J gene is TRBJ2-5, the V gene TRBV25-1; 10 bases agree with TRBD1. This CDR3 is built from 17 residues. Germline V CDR1 and CDR2: MGHDK, SYGVNS. V shed 1 base, J shed 6 bases, and the junction held 11 bases outside the gene matches. CDR3: CASSEWHLGDRGQTQYF. CDR3 bases: TGTGCCAGCAGTGAATGGCACTTGGGGGACAGGGGTCAGACCCAGTACTTC. Combining the CDR3 with reference TRBV25-1 and TRBJ2-5 gives the whole variable domain EADIYQTPRYLVIGTGKKITLECSQTMGHDKMYWYQQDPGMELHLIHYSYGVNSTEKGDLSSESTVSRIRTEHFPLTLESARPSHTSQYLCASSEWHLGDRGQTQYFGPGTRLLVL.

The chain couples TRBV6-4 to TRBJ2-1, with a possible D match to TRBD2 (5 bases). Germline CDR1 MRHNA, CDR2 SNTAGT. V was cut by 0 bases and J by 5 bases, with 11 bases left in between. CDR3 length: 15 amino acids. The CDR3 is CASSDSGLGNNEQFF. CDR3 bases: TGTGCCAGCAGTGACTCTGGACTCGGCAACAATGAGCAGTTCTTC.

The chain carries TRBV30 and TRBJ1-5; unclear D gene. CDR1 GTSNPN and CDR2 SVGIG come from the germline V gene (reference sequence). This CDR3 has 16 residues. With 3 bases removed from V and 0 bases from J, the gap between germline ends came to 15 bases. In nucleotides, the CDR3 is TGTGCCTGGAGAGTCCAGTCGTATCTTAGCAATCAGCCCCAGCATTTT. This gives the protein CAWRVQSYLSNQPQHF.

The chain employs TRBV7-6 and TRBJ2-1; tentative D call: TRBD1 (5 bases). CDR3 length: 16 amino acids. V lost 5 bases and J lost 3, with 17 bases in between. CDR1 SGHVS and CDR2 FNYEAQ come from the germline V gene. CDR3 loop: CASSREQAQGYNEQFF. The CDR3 DNA reads TGTGCCAGCAGCCGAGAGCAAGCCCAGGGCTACAATGAGCAGTTCTTC. The whole variable domain, filled in from reference TRBV7-6 and TRBJ2-1, reads GAGVSQSPRYKVTKRGQDVALRCDPISGHVSLYWYRQALGQGPEFLTYFNYEAQQDKSGLPNDRFSAERPEGSISTLTIQRTEQRDSAMYRCASSREQAQGYNEQFFGPGTRLTVL.